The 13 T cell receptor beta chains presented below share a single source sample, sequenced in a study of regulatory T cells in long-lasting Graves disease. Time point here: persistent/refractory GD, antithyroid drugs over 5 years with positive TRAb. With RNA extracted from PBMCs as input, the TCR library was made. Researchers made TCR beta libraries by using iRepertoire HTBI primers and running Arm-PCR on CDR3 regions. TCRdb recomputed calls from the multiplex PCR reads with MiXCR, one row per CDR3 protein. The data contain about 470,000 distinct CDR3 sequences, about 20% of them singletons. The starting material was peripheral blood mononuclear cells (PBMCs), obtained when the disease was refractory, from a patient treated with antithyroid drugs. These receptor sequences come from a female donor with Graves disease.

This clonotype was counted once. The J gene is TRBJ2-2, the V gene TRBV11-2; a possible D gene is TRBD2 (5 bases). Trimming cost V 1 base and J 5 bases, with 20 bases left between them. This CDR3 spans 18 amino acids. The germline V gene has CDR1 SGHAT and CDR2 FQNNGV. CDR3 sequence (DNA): TGTGCCAGCAGCTTAGTGCAGGACTGGGTTGTTGGAACCGGGGAGCTGTTTTTT. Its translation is CASSLVQDWVVGTGELFF.

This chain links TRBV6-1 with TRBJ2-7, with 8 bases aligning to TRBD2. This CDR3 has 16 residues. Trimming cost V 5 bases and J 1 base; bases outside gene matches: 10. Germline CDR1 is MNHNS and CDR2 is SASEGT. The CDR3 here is CASSPFGSGSSYEQYF. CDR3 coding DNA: TGTGCCAGCAGTCCTTTCGGCAGCGGGAGTTCCTACGAGCAGTACTTC.

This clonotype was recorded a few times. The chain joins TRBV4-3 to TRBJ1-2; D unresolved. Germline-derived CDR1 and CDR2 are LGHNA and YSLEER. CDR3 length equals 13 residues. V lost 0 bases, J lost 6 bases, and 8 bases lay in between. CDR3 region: CASSQDQGHGYTF. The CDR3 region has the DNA TGCGCCAGCAGCCAAGATCAAGGGCATGGCTACACCTTC.

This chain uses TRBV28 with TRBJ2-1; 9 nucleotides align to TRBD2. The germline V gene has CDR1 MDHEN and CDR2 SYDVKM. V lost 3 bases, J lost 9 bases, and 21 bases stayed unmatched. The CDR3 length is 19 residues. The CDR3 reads CASSFRYFGGRGSVGEQFF. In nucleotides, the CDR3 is TGTGCCAGCAGTTTCCGCTACTTTGGCGGGAGGGGGTCCGTGGGTGAGCAGTTCTTC.

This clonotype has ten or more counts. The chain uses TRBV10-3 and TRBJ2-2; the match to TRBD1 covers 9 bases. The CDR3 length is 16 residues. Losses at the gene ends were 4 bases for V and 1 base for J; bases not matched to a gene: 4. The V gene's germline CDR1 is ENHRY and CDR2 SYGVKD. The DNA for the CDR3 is TGTGCCATCAGTGCCCCGGGACAGGGGAACACCGGGGAGCTGTTTTTT. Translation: CAISAPGQGNTGELFF.

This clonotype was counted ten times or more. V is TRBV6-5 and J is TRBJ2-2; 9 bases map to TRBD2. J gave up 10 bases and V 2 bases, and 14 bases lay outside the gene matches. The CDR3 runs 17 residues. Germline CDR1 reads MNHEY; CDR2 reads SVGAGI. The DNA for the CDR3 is TGTGCCAGCAGTTACCCGTCCCGGGCTAGCGGGATAGAGGAGCTGTTTTTT. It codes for CASSYPSRASGIEELFF.

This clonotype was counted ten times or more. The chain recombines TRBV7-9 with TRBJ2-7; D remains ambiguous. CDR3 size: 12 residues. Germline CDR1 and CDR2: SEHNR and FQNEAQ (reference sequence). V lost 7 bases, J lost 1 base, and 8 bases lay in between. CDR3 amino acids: CASNDKSYEQYF. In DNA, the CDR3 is TGTGCCAGCAACGACAAGTCCTACGAGCAGTACTTC.

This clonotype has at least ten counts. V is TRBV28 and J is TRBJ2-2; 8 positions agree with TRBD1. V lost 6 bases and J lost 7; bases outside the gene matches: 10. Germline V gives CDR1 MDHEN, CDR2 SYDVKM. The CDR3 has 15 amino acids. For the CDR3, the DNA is TGTGCCAGCAGAAGTGACAGGGGTATAGTCGGGGAGCTGTTTTTT. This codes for CASRSDRGIVGELFF.

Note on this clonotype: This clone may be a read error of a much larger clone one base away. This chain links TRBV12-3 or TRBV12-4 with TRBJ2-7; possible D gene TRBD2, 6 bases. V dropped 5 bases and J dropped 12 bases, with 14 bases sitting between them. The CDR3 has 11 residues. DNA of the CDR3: TGTGCCAGCAGTCCGCCGGGACTTCCGTACTTC. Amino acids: CASSPPGLPYF.

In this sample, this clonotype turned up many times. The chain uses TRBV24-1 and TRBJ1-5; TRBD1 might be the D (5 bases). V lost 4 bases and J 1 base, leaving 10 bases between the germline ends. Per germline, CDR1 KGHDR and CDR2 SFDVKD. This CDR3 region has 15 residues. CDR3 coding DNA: TGTGCCACCAGTGACGCTAACAGGAGCAATCAGCCCCAGCATTTT. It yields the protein CATSDANRSNQPQHF.

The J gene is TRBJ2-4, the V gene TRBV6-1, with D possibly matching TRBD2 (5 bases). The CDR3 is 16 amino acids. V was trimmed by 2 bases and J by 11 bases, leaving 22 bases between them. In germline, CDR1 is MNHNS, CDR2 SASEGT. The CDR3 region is CASSEFLGGERGVQYF. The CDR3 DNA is TGTGCCAGCAGTGAATTTTTAGGAGGAGAAAGAGGAGTTCAGTACTTC.

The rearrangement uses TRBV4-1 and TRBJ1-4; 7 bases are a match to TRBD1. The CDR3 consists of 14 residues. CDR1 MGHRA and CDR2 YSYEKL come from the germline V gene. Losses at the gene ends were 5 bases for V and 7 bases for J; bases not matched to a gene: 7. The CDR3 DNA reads TGCGCCAGCAGCTCGGGACAGAGCAGTGAAAAACTGTTTTTT. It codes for CASSSGQSSEKLFF.

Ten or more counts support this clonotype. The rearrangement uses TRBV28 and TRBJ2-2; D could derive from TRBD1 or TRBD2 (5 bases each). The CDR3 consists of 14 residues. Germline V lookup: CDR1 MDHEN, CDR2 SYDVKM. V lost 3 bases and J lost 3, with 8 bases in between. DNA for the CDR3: TGTGCCAGCAGTTTCCGGGGCGACACCGGGGAGCTGTTTTTT. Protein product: CASSFRGDTGELFF.